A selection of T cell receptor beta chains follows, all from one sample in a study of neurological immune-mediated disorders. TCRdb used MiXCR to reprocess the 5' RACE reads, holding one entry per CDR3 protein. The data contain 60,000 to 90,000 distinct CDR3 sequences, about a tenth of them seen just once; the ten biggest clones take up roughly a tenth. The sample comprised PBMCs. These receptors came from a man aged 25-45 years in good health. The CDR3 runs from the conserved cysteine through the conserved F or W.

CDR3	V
CASSTRVASRYEQYF	TRBV27
CSAREETQYF	TRBV20-1
CASSLSIGTPTDTQYF	TRBV7-3
CASSLSGPYEQYF	TRBV5-6
CASSPGAGENEQFF	TRBV6-2/TRBV6-3
CASSVGYSLLGTQYF	TRBV2
CAISDLDSPLHF	TRBV10-3
CASSLSVGGRYEQYF	TRBV28
CASTPTILAGGADTQYF	TRBV9
CASREVGQVNTEAFF	TRBV7-2
CANSWGYEQYF	TRBV12-3/TRBV12-4
CSVDPGNEQFF	TRBV29-1
CASRRSSSGANVLTF	TRBV12-3/TRBV12-4
CASSQDRLRGGSYTEAFF	TRBV4-1
CASSDGGVEQYF	TRBV10-1
CASSSSGTGLRANVLTF	TRBV7-9